The 10 T cell receptor beta chains given below trace back to one sample, sequenced in a study of cytomegalovirus exposure and HLA in healthy donors (dated by TCRdb to the late 2010s). The library was prepared using the immunoSEQ multiplex PCR assay. TCRdb provides this immuneACCESS table in a form limited to in-frame rearrangements. Some clones are lacking; in checked studies, under half of them reflect an unresolved V gene, and why the rest are absent is not known. The sample yields about 130,000 clones; just under 90% were counted once. The top ten clonotypes cover 6.2% of the sample. The sequenced sample consisted of PBMCs. These receptors all stem from a woman between 25 and 40 years old in good health and CMV-seropositive.

This sequence joins TRBV28 and TRBJ2-7; 8 nucleotides align to TRBD2. CDR1 MDHEN and CDR2 SYDVKM come from the germline V gene. Trimming took 7 bases from V and 3 from J; bases not matched to a gene: 8. The CDR3 covers 14 residues. CDR3 residues: CASTLGGASYEQYF. In DNA form, the CDR3 reads TGTGCCAGCACCCTCGGGGGGGCAAGCTACGAGCAGTACTTC.

The chain uses TRBV7-6 and TRBJ2-2; weak D call: TRBD2 (5 bases). Trimming removed 5 bases at V and 0 bases at J, with 13 bases between. Germline assignment: CDR1 SGHVS and CDR2 FNYEAQ. The CDR3 runs 16 residues. CDR3 in DNA: TGTGCCAGCAGCCCGAGCCGGGATTCGAACACCGGGGAGCTGTTTTTT. Its protein is CASSPSRDSNTGELFF.

V usage is TRBV7-2 and J usage is TRBJ1-5, with D possibly matching TRBD1 (5 bases). Germline V gene lookup returns CDR1 SGHTA and CDR2 FQGNSA. V lost 5 bases to trimming and J lost 4 bases, with 18 bases between them. The CDR3 has 16 residues. The CDR3 nucleotides are TGTGCCAGCAGCACCCCTGGGAGGGGCCCTAATCAGCCCCAGCATTTT. Amino acids: CASSTPGRGPNQPQHF.

The chain has TRBV19 and TRBJ2-7, with 7 bases that match TRBD2. The germline gives CDR1 LNHDA, CDR2 SQIVND (reference sequence). The junction had 3 bases not matched to a gene; V was cut back by 4 bases and J by 3 bases. CDR3 length: 13 amino acids. CDR3 sequence: CASSNGLVYEQYF. CDR3 nucleotide sequence: TGTGCCAGTAGTAACGGACTAGTCTACGAGCAGTACTTC.

V gene TRBV2 combines with J gene TRBJ1-6; weak D call: TRBD1 (6 bases). The V end lost 3 bases, the J end lost 7 bases, and 16 bases lay between the germline ends. Germline CDR1 is SNHLY and CDR2 is FYNNEI. CDR3 size: 16 residues. CDR3 protein: CASSDWQGNRNSPLHF. The CDR3 coding sequence is TGTGCCAGCAGTGATTGGCAGGGGAATAGAAATTCACCCCTCCACTTT.

This rearrangement joins TRBV15 to TRBJ2-7; D remains unclear. Germline V gene data show CDR1 as LNHNV and CDR2 as YYDKDF (reference sequence). V was trimmed by 0 bases and J by 6 bases, leaving 12 bases between them. The CDR3 loop spans 14 amino acids. CDR3 coding DNA: TGTGCCACCAGCAGAGATTCCGTTCCAGGCGAGCAGTACTTC. Protein sequence: CATSRDSVPGEQYF.

CDR3 bases: TGTGCCAGCTCACACCTTCGGCGGGGGTCAAACTATGGCTACACCTTC. Translation: CASSHLRRGSNYGYTF. The rearrangement joins TRBV18 to TRBJ1-2, with D possibly matching TRBD1 (5 bases). Germline V gene lookup returns CDR1 KGHSH and CDR2 LQKENI. V dropped 4 bases and J dropped 2 bases, with 17 bases sitting between them. The CDR3 length is 16 residues.

The V gene is TRBV28, the J gene TRBJ1-1, with D uncertain. The germline CDR1 and CDR2 sequences are MDHEN and SYDVKM. V was pared by 10 bases and J by 4 bases, with 13 bases between. This CDR3 is built from 12 residues. CDR3 loop: CATGQFSTEAFF. In DNA form, the CDR3 reads TGTGCCACTGGGCAATTTAGCACTGAAGCTTTCTTT.

J is TRBJ2-7 and V is TRBV2; TRBD1 might be the D (6 bases). The V and J ends lost 11 bases and 0 bases respectively, with 17 bases between them. Germline V gene lookup returns CDR1 SNHLY and CDR2 FYNNEI. The CDR3 has 14 residues. CDR3 residues: CASAGTGSSYEQYF. The CDR3 nucleotides are TGTGCCTCAGCCGGTACAGGGAGCTCCTACGAGCAGTACTTC.

The chain is built from TRBV28 and TRBJ1-5, with D tentatively TRBD1 (6 bases). From germline, CDR1 is MDHEN and CDR2 SYDVKM. This CDR3 region has 17 residues. V lost 6 bases to trimming and J lost 1 base, with 19 bases between them. Here the CDR3 reads CASRTPPSTGSNQPQHF. The CDR3 DNA sequence: TGTGCCAGCAGAACCCCTCCTTCTACAGGGAGCAATCAGCCCCAGCATTTT.